The TCR beta chain under discussion was sequenced for a study of response to subunit inactivated influenza vaccine. Findings and caveats of the study: The authors offered the suggestion that each seasonal influenza vaccination recruits few new T cells.

This clonotype was seen more than once but under ten times. Its specificity is unknown. This CDR3 has 11 residues. Per the germline V gene, CDR1 is MGHDK and CDR2 is SYGVNS. The V end was cut by 1 base, the J end by 5 bases, with 3 bases between. TCRdb redid the calling of the RT-PCR reads with MiXCR, one entry per CDR3 protein. This table has hundreds of thousands of distinct CDR3 sequences, 6.5% to 8% appearing once. Specimen: PBMCs from blood, collected approximately 25 months after vaccination. The TCR was taken from a man in his fifties or sixties who received an inactivated influenza vaccine. The chain is built from TRBV25-1 and TRBJ2-7; no reliable D call. The CDR3 coding sequence is TGTGCCAGCAGTGAATTTCACGAGCAGTACTTC. Translating it yields CASSEFHEQYF.